This TCR beta chain was sequenced for a study of T cells in Graves' hyperthyroidism and ophthalmopathy. Overall study: Once the initial diagnosis was made, peripheral blood was obtained before any treatment.

Researchers took RNA transcripts and amplified the TCR beta CDR3 regions from them. Researchers ran a first-round RT-PCR on the TCR CDR3 using the HTBI primer set. TCRdb re-analysed the multiplex PCR reads in MiXCR, keeping a single row per CDR3 protein. The top ten clones hold around 4% of a sample with approximately 600,000 distinct CDR3 sequences, about a sixth of them seen once. This clonotype was counted many times. The antigen remains unidentified. J lost 1 base, V lost 5 bases, and 6 bases had no gene match. Looked up from germline, CDR1 is MNHNS and CDR2 is SASEGT. The length of the CDR3 is 16 residues. Notes on the study in general: A median approximately 6.8 months before onset, the model predicted ophthalmopathy. Blood samples included most of the expanded thyroid clonotypes exceeding 0.001.

The chain employs TRBV6-1 and TRBJ2-5, with 11 bases that match TRBD2. The sequenced sample consisted of blood. This TCR was recovered from a woman in her 30s with Graves' hyperthyroidism. The CDR3 protein is CASSYSGRAIQETQYF. The CDR3, as DNA: TGTGCCAGCAGTTATAGCGGGAGGGCCATCCAAGAGACCCAGTACTTC.